This note documents a single T cell receptor (beta chain) sequence. It lacks a known antigen. Nothing much larger sits one base from this clone, and base qualities are not available. This sample stems from a study of blood T cell repertoires in COVID-19 (dated by TCRdb to 2018 to 2021). With regard to the full study: Samples from collaborators originated in the United States, Italy and Spain and spanned both the acute and convalescent phases of COVID-19. Samples were obtained from the ongoing ImmuneRACE study (first 160 participants) and from about 1,300 subjects provided by 6 global collaborators. Where available, HLA class I and class II types were taken from metadata supplied by the sample provider and were not determined by assay-based typing. Deeply sampled blood TCRbeta repertoires from subjects exposed to, actively infected with, or recovered from COVID-19 were included in the dataset. The prospective study material was composed of cDNA or gDNA derived from T cells, B-cell-depleted T cells, or PBMCs. A de-identified subject ID, COVID-19 status, age in years and sex were almost always included in the sample metadata. A freely available public database, intended as a resource for researchers studying the immune response to SARS-CoV-2, is where the repertoires were released. The full study reports these points: The quantity of clinical and demographic metadata differed by source and by participant and was supplied without curation.

Taken from the germline V gene (reference sequence), the CDR1 and CDR2 loops are LNHDA and SQIVND. Trimming at the junction amounts to 3 bases on V and 6 bases on J, and the germline ends lie 12 bases apart. The CDR3 holds 14 amino acids from the cysteine to the phenylalanine. The only DNA kept is the CDR3, 42 bases in frame from the first base. TCRbeta CDR3 regions were amplified from genomic DNA using the immunoSEQ Assay, a bias-controlled multiplex PCR. The original pipeline was this. The number of nucleated cells in each sample was estimated by amplification of reference gene primers within the assay. Sequence reads were collapsed and filtered to measure the absolute abundance of every unique TCRbeta CDR3 rearrangement. Productive Simpson clonality was computed per sample as the square root of Simpson's diversity index over productive rearrangements. TCRdb re-hosts the immuneACCESS table, in-frame sequences only. Its copies lack some clones; in the studies checked, an unresolved V gene accounts for under half of them, and the cause for the rest is not known. From that table come the V and J calls and clone size; the DNA was used to work out D and trimming. This sample holds 150,000 to 200,000 clones; more than 80% were observed only once. Roughly 6% of the sample is taken by the ten largest.

In the prospective study, participants were roughly 18 to 89 years old, resided in approximately 25 geographic areas of the United States, and were enrolled through a virtual design. Cohort assignment in the prospective study relied on participant-reported clinical history from a screening survey and a study questionnaire. Recovered participants in ImmuneRACE Cohort 3 were defined by two consecutive negative NP/OP PCR tests, clearance by a healthcare professional, or resolution of symptoms. In the prospective study, whole blood, serum and a nasopharyngeal or oropharyngeal swab were collected from each participant by mobile phlebotomists. Additional blood draws and questionnaires over an approximately two-month period could optionally be provided by prospective study participants. Before DNA extraction, blood samples from the prospective study were shipped at room temperature or frozen.

The TCR was taken from a middle-aged man who had recovered from COVID-19. The sequence links TRBV19 to TRBJ1-5, and possibly TRBD1, on 5 matching bases. Sequencing used PBMCs or T cells enriched from blood (not recorded which). The DNA sequence is as follows: TGTGCCAGTAGTATCGGGGGGATGGGTCAGCCCCAGCATTTT. Protein translation: CASSIGGMGQPQHF.